The 26 T cell receptor beta chains given below trace back to one sample, sequenced in a study of blood T cell repertoires in COVID-19 (dated by TCRdb to between 2020 and 2021). Library preparation was by the immunoSEQ multiplex PCR assay. TCRdb provides this immuneACCESS table in a form limited to in-frame rearrangements. Some clones are lacking; in checked studies, under half of them reflect an unresolved V gene, and why the rest are absent is not known. In all, the sample holds 200,000 to 300,000 clones, and roughly 86% of those were seen once. The top ten clonotypes cover over 3% of the sample. Sequenced input: peripheral blood. The source is a woman in her twenties or thirties who had recovered from COVID-19.

The rearrangement joins TRBV11-2 to TRBJ1-5; tentatively, D is TRBD1 (5 bases). Germline V gene sequence: CDR1 SGHAT, CDR2 FQNNGV. Trimming removed 5 bases at V and 6 bases at J, with 11 bases between. The CDR3 loop spans 13 amino acids. CDR3 sequence reads: CASSRGGGQPQHF. The DNA for the CDR3 is TGTGCCAGCAGCCGCGGGGGAGGTCAGCCCCAGCATTTT.

The gene calls are TRBV20-1 and TRBJ2-7; the D gene is possibly TRBD2 (5 bases). This CDR3 comprises 11 residues. Germline CDR1 reads DFQATT; CDR2 reads SNEGSKA (reference sequence). Between the trimmed V and J ends, which lost 3 bases and 6 bases, there was a span of 9 bases. CDR3 loop: CSASLRGEQYF. CDR3 coding DNA: TGCAGTGCTAGTCTCCGGGGCGAGCAGTACTTC.

This clone was counted a single time. This chain joins TRBV9 and TRBJ2-3, with D perhaps TRBD1 (5 bases). Trimming stripped 4 bases from V and 6 bases from J, with 15 bases between. The germline V gene encodes CDR1 SGDLS and CDR2 YYNGEE. The CDR3 loop spans 14 amino acids. For the CDR3, the DNA is TGTGCCAGCAGCTTACATAGGGGTGGTGATACGCAGTATTTT. It codes for CASSLHRGGDTQYF.

This chain connects TRBV11-1 to TRBJ2-3; TRBD2 might be the D (7 bases). The CDR3 covers 13 residues. V was shortened by 3 bases and J by 5 bases, with 9 bases between the two germline ends. The germline V gene encodes CDR1 SGHAT and CDR2 FQDESV (reference sequence). The CDR3 sequence is CASSLGGLDTQYF. The CDR3 coding sequence is TGTGCCAGCAGCTTGGGGGGGCTAGATACGCAGTATTTT.

The chain uses TRBV4-3 and TRBJ2-3; possible D gene TRBD2, 5 bases. The V and J ends lost 0 bases and 3 bases respectively, with 10 bases between them. CDR1 is LGHNA, CDR2 YSLEER, per germline. This CDR3 comprises 15 residues. CDR3 sequence reads: CASSQDILVTDTQYF. CDR3 nucleotide sequence: TGCGCCAGCAGCCAAGATATACTAGTGACAGATACGCAGTATTTT.

The CDR3 DNA is TGTGCCAGCAGCTTGGTTCGGGGTCTCTCCTACGAGCAGTACTTC. Amino acids: CASSLVRGLSYEQYF. J is TRBJ2-7 and V is TRBV5-6; TRBD2 might be the D (5 bases). The germline V and J ends were trimmed by 0 bases and 0 bases, with 10 bases remaining between them. CDR1 is SGHDT, CDR2 YYEEEE, per germline. CDR3 length: 15 amino acids. Variable domain in full (rest from reference TRBV5-6 and TRBJ2-7): DAGVTQSPTHLIKTRGQQVTLRCSPKSGHDTVSWYQQALGQGPQFIFQYYEEEERQRGNFPDRFSGHQFPNYSSELNVNALLLGDSALYLCASSLVRGLSYEQYFGPGTRLTVT.

J is TRBJ1-1 and V is TRBV6-2 or TRBV6-3; no firm D call. Germline CDR1 MNHEY, CDR2 SVGEGT. The CDR3 totals 13 residues. V shed 4 bases and J shed 1 base, with 7 bases lying between them. Here the CDR3 reads CASSSGRNTEAFF. CDR3 coding DNA: TGTGCCAGCAGTTCCGGGAGGAACACTGAAGCTTTCTTT.

The chain carries TRBV3-1 (or the pseudogene TRBV3-2) and TRBJ2-7; D remains unclear. The CDR3 totals 14 residues. Trimming left V 3 bases short and J 0 bases short, with 9 bases between. Germline CDR1 is LGHDT and CDR2 is YNNKEL (reference sequence). CDR3 sequence (DNA): TGTGCCAGCAGCCACGGCGGCCTCTCCTACGAGCAGTACTTC. Translation gives CASSHGGLSYEQYF.

On this clone: This CDR3 is also generated by other DNA sequences in the sample. The V call is TRBV19, the J call TRBJ1-1; 11 bases agree with TRBD1. The CDR3 runs 15 residues. Trimming at V came to 3 bases and at J to 4 bases, leaving 4 bases not matched to a gene. CDR1 is LNHDA, CDR2 SQIVND, per germline (reference sequence). Here the CDR3 DNA reads TGTGCCAGTAGTATTGGAGGGACAGGGGGCACTGAAGCTTTCTTT. Protein: CASSIGGTGGTEAFF.

V usage is TRBV5-1 and J usage is TRBJ1-2, with 7 positions matching TRBD1. Germline V gene data show CDR1 as SGHRS and CDR2 as YFSETQ. V trimming: 0 bases; J trimming: 4 bases; junction bases outside the gene matches: 9. The CDR3 extends over 16 amino acids. This CDR3 reads CASSLGTGASVYGYTF. The CDR3 DNA sequence: TGCGCCAGCAGCTTGGGGACAGGAGCTTCAGTCTATGGCTACACCTTC.

This clone occurred many times. The chain employs TRBV4-3 and TRBJ1-3; D remains ambiguous. The germline CDR1 and CDR2 sequences are LGHNA and YSLEER. The CDR3 length is 18 residues. V lost 1 base and J 1 base, leaving 17 bases between the germline ends. The CDR3 is CASSQVVFFSFSGNTIYF. CDR3 in DNA: TGCGCCAGCAGCCAAGTCGTTTTTTTCTCCTTTTCTGGAAACACCATATATTTT.

The V call is TRBV5-6, the J call TRBJ1-4; 8 bases line up with TRBD1. V lost 4 bases to trimming and J lost 8 bases; unmatched junction nucleotides: 16. This CDR3 comprises 17 residues. CDR1 and CDR2 from the germline V gene are SGHDT and YYEEEE. This CDR3 reads CASSPNSVQGAREKLFF. Written as DNA, the CDR3 is TGTGCCAGCAGCCCCAACTCGGTCCAGGGGGCAAGGGAAAAACTGTTTTTT.

The chain joins TRBV27 to TRBJ2-1; D may be TRBD1 (5 bases). The CDR3 sequence is 13 residues long. Germline CDR1 reads MNHEY; CDR2 reads SMNVEV (reference sequence). Between the trimmed V and J ends, which lost 8 bases and 3 bases, there was a span of 11 bases. CDR3 amino acids: CASGQDSYNEQFF. The DNA for the CDR3 is TGTGCCAGCGGCCAAGACAGCTACAATGAGCAGTTCTTC.

The rearrangement links TRBV2 to TRBJ2-5; D is unresolved. V shed 8 bases and J shed 5 bases, with 6 bases lying between them. Germline-derived CDR1 and CDR2 are SNHLY and FYNNEI. The CDR3 is 10 amino acids. The CDR3 DNA follows: TGTGCCAGCCTCGGGGAGACCCAGTACTTC. Its protein product is CASLGETQYF.

This clone was detected only a few times. DNA of the CDR3: TGTGCCAGCACCGACTCGAATAGCAATCAGCCCCAGCATTTT. It encodes CASTDSNSNQPQHF. This chain connects TRBV2 to TRBJ1-5; D remains ambiguous. Germline CDR1 and CDR2: SNHLY and FYNNEI. The CDR3 covers 14 residues. V was clipped by 7 bases and J by 0 bases, with 10 bases between them.

The chain couples TRBV27 to TRBJ2-7; 12 nucleotides match TRBD2. This CDR3 is 15 amino acids long. V gave up 6 bases and J gave up 3 bases; unmatched junction bases: 6. Germline-derived CDR1 and CDR2 are MNHEY and SMNVEV (reference sequence). Here the CDR3 reads CASRPLAGGGYEQYF. In nucleotides, the CDR3 is TGTGCCAGCAGACCACTAGCGGGGGGAGGCTACGAGCAGTACTTC.

This clone was seen only once. The V call is TRBV24-1, the J call TRBJ1-4; D is possibly TRBD1 (6 bases). There are 15 residues in the CDR3. V lost 12 bases to trimming and J lost 4 bases, with 20 bases between them. The germline V gene encodes CDR1 KGHDR and CDR2 SFDVKD. The CDR3 nucleotides are TGTGCCCCGGCACCCCAGGGGCCGATTAATGAAAAACTGTTTTTT. This gives the protein CAPAPQGPINEKLFF.

The chain has TRBV3-1 (or the pseudogene TRBV3-2) and TRBJ2-7, with 8 bases identical to TRBD1. V lost 0 bases and J lost 3; bases outside the gene matches: 10. The CDR3 loop spans 17 amino acids. Germline CDR1 is LGHDT and CDR2 is YNNKEL (reference sequence). The CDR3 sequence: CASSQDSQGAFFYEQYF. CDR3 in DNA: TGTGCCAGCAGCCAAGATTCCCAGGGGGCATTCTTCTACGAGCAGTACTTC.

This clone was counted a single time. The chain combines TRBV5-1 with TRBJ2-1, with 10 positions matching TRBD2. Trimming at V came to 1 base and at J to 3 bases, leaving 7 bases not matched to a gene. The CDR3 totals 17 residues. Germline CDR1 SGHRS, CDR2 YFSETQ. CDR3 DNA sequence: TGCGCCAGCAGCTTGTGGAGCGGGGGGGGCAGCTACAATGAGCAGTTCTTC. Protein product: CASSLWSGGGSYNEQFF.

V and J are TRBV9 and TRBJ1-1, with D perhaps matching TRBD1 (6 bases). The CDR3 length is 13 residues. Germline V CDR1 and CDR2: SGDLS, YYNGEE. V was clipped by 7 bases and J by 0 bases, with 10 bases between them. The CDR3 sequence is CASGTSLNTEAFF. CDR3 nucleotide sequence: TGTGCCAGCGGGACATCCCTGAACACTGAAGCTTTCTTT. Supplemented by reference TRBV9 and TRBJ1-1, the full variable domain reads DSGVTQTPKHLITATGQRVTLRCSPRSGDLSVYWYQQSLDQGLQFLIQYYNGEERAKGNILERFSAQQFPDLHSELNLSSLELGDSALYFCASGTSLNTEAFFGQGTRLTVV.

The chain recombines TRBV5-6 with TRBJ2-7; D uncertain. The CDR3 runs 13 residues. The germline CDR1 and CDR2 sequences are SGHDT and YYEEEE. Trimming cost V 1 base and J 2 bases, with 7 bases left between them. The CDR3 loop is CASSLMRTYEQYF. The CDR3 region has the DNA TGTGCCAGCAGCTTGATGAGGACCTACGAGCAGTACTTC.

The V gene is TRBV6-5, the J gene TRBJ1-2; TRBD1 matches 9 bases. The germline CDR1 and CDR2 sequences are MNHEY and SVGAGI. V shed 7 bases, J shed 4 bases, and the junction held 10 bases outside the gene matches. The CDR3 spans 15 residues. This CDR3 is CASTQTGTGTYGYTF. As DNA, the CDR3 is TGTGCCAGCACCCAGACAGGGACAGGGACCTATGGCTACACCTTC.

The V and J genes are TRBV2 and TRBJ1-2; possibly TRBD1 for D (6 bases). Trimming left V 6 bases short and J 4 bases short, with 12 bases between. The germline V gene has CDR1 SNHLY and CDR2 FYNNEI. This CDR3 has 13 residues. CDR3 protein: CASRKGESYGYTF. As DNA, the CDR3 is TGTGCCAGCAGAAAGGGGGAGAGCTATGGCTACACCTTC. Drawing the rest from reference TRBV2 and TRBJ1-2, the complete variable domain is EPEVTQTPSHQVTQMGQEVILRCVPISNHLYFYWYRQILGQKVEFLVSFYNNEISEKSEIFDDQFSVERPDGSNFTLKIRSTKLEDSAMYFCASRKGESYGYTFGSGTRLTVV.

This chain uses TRBV13 with TRBJ2-1; 7 bases map to TRBD2. The CDR3 consists of 16 residues. The germline V gene has CDR1 PRHDT and CDR2 FYEKMQ (reference sequence). V lost 3 bases, J lost 5 bases, and 10 bases stayed unmatched. DNA of the CDR3: TGTGCCAGCAGCTTTCCCGGTACGGGGGGTAACAATGAGCAGTTCTTC. It specifies CASSFPGTGGNNEQFF.

The gene calls are TRBV5-1 and TRBJ2-7, with 10 bases matching TRBD1. V lost 2 bases to trimming and J lost 6 bases; unmatched junction nucleotides: 8. Germline values: CDR1 SGHRS, CDR2 YFSETQ. The CDR3 totals 15 residues. CDR3 protein: CASSFSGTGVSEQYF. The CDR3 DNA sequence: TGCGCCAGCAGCTTCAGCGGGACAGGGGTTAGCGAGCAGTACTTC.

The chain has TRBV6-5 and TRBJ1-6; no clear D. CDR3 length equals 14 residues. The ends were cut back, 11 bases at V and 2 bases at J, with 13 bases in the middle. Germline CDR1 MNHEY, CDR2 SVGAGI. DNA for the CDR3: TGTGCCTCCAGGATTAAGCCCTATAATTCACCCCTCCACTTT. Translation: CASRIKPYNSPLHF.